This TCR beta chain was obtained from a study of human T cells and chemical hapten exposure. Study at large: Minor pooled library volume differences mainly drove per-sample TCR yield variation. Regarding the study as a whole: Alopecia was present in the donors, so their immune response may differ from healthy people's.

The germline V and J ends were trimmed by 6 bases and 3 bases, with 18 bases remaining between them. The length of the CDR3 is 17 residues. Germline CDR1 MNHEY, CDR2 SMNVEV (reference sequence). Each CDR3 protein gets one entry after TCRdb re-called the RACE reads with MiXCR. The sample yields about 190,000 distinct CDR3 sequences, roughly a quarter seen once. The time point denotes: patch test 3, about 24 weeks after DPC sensitization. The sample's treatment: therapeutic diphenylcyclopropenone sensitization with weekly scalp DPC. The total RNA was obtained from whole blood that was not fractionated. As to this clonotype: Its antigen is not known.

Material: whole blood, obtained in connection with sensitization to the hapten diphenylcyclopropenone (DPC). V and J are TRBV27 and TRBJ2-6; D not certain. This receptor was taken from a woman in her thirties or forties with alopecia areata. Some clones in this sample may be carry-over from other donors' samples. The CDR3 region has the DNA TGTGCCAGCAGCCAAAACCCTTCGATGAGTGGGGCCAACGTCCTGACTTTC. Amino acid sequence: CASSQNPSMSGANVLTF.